Following are 32 T cell receptor beta chains from one sample sequenced in a study of T-cell memory formation after mild COVID-19. One entry per CDR3 protein results from TCRdb running MiXCR on the 5' RACE reads. This table holds 350,000 to 450,000 distinct CDR3 sequences, roughly a quarter found once. The sample comprised PBMCs or a T cell subset sorted from them (not recorded which). The receptors here all came from an adult woman who had mild COVID-19 (a few samples of this study predate the infection). Cell type and time point are not known.

This clonotype showed up just a few times. This rearrangement joins TRBV3-1 to TRBJ2-3, with D possibly TRBD1 on 6 matching bases. The length of the CDR3 is 16 residues. Germline V lookup: CDR1 LGHDT, CDR2 YNNKEL (reference sequence). Trimming pared 5 bases from V and 1 base from J, leaving 16 bases between. Here the CDR3 reads CASSVQGDKRTDTQYF. CDR3 in DNA: TGTGCCAGCAGCGTACAGGGTGACAAACGCACAGATACGCAGTATTTT.

This clonotype appeared a few times. One end of the junction does not line up with germline, which may come from a read error. The chain combines TRBV20-1 with TRBJ1-2; D possibly corresponds to TRBD1 (5 bases). Germline assignment: CDR1 DFQATT and CDR2 SNEGSKA (reference sequence). This CDR3 has 13 residues. The CDR3 region has the DNA TGCAGTGCTGCTCCGGGGCCTAATTATGGCTACACCTTC. Encoded protein: CSAAPGPNYGYTF.

The genes are TRBV2 and TRBJ2-7; TRBD1 might be the D (7 bases). V was trimmed by 3 bases and J by 2 bases, leaving 11 bases between them. In germline, CDR1 is SNHLY, CDR2 FYNNEI. The CDR3 consists of 14 residues. Written as DNA, the CDR3 is TGTGCCAGCAGTGACAGGGGGGTAGCCTACGAGCAGTACTTC. Encoded protein: CASSDRGVAYEQYF.

V usage is TRBV10-3 and J usage is TRBJ2-2; D remains ambiguous. V lost 4 bases to trimming and J lost 1 base, with 13 bases between them. Germline V gene sequence: CDR1 ENHRY, CDR2 SYGVKD. This CDR3 spans 16 amino acids. The CDR3: CAISVGNTLNTGELFF. CDR3 sequence (DNA): TGTGCCATCAGTGTAGGCAACACCTTGAACACCGGGGAGCTGTTTTTT.

The table lists this clonotype with a few counts. This chain uses TRBV12-3 or TRBV12-4 with TRBJ2-7; D unclear. The CDR3 loop spans 15 amino acids. V was trimmed by 2 bases and J by 6 bases, leaving 17 bases between them. CDR3 sequence (DNA): TGTGCCAGCAGTTTAACTCGTCAGACCGTTCGCGAGCAGTACTTC. This sequence encodes CASSLTRQTVREQYF.

This clonotype was seen a few times. This sequence joins TRBV3-1 and TRBJ1-6; the match to TRBD1 covers 9 bases. V trimming: 3 bases; J trimming: 0 bases; junction bases outside the gene matches: 9. CDR1 is LGHDT, CDR2 YNNKEL, per germline (reference sequence). The CDR3 loop spans 19 amino acids. The CDR3 nucleotides read TGTGCCAGCAGCCAGACCGGACAGGGGATAACCTCCTATAATTCACCCCTCCACTTT. Translating it yields CASSQTGQGITSYNSPLHF.

A single count supports this clonotype. This chain connects TRBV27 to TRBJ1-6; D is undetermined. The CDR3 totals 15 residues. Germline CDR1 and CDR2: MNHEY and SMNVEV (reference sequence). V lost 3 bases, J lost 8 bases, and 14 bases lay in between. This CDR3 reads CASSLGLGIDSPLHF. CDR3 in DNA: TGTGCCAGCAGTTTGGGGTTAGGGATCGATTCACCCCTCCACTTT.

The rearrangement uses TRBV12-3 or TRBV12-4 and TRBJ2-7; D is undetermined. The V and J ends lost 8 bases and 3 bases respectively, with 14 bases between them. The CDR3 sequence is 13 residues long. In DNA, the CDR3 is TGTGCCAGCTCCCCCTGGAAGGGCTACGAGCAGTACTTC. It yields the protein CASSPWKGYEQYF.

The sample holds many counts of this clonotype. This chain's CDR3 is CASSLDSPYEQYF. Here the CDR3 DNA reads TGCGCCAGCAGCTTGGACAGCCCCTACGAGCAGTACTTC. This chain connects TRBV5-1 to TRBJ2-7; the D is unclear. The V and J ends lost 0 bases and 2 bases respectively, with 6 bases between them. This CDR3 has 13 amino acids. Germline assignment: CDR1 SGHRS and CDR2 YFSETQ.

V gene TRBV20-1 combines with J gene TRBJ2-1, with D unclear. The CDR3 runs to 11 residues. Looked up from germline, CDR1 is DFQATT and CDR2 is SNEGSKA (reference sequence). The V gene lost 3 bases and the J gene lost 8 bases, with 8 bases spanning the gap. The CDR3: CSARLGYEQFF. The CDR3 region has the DNA TGCAGTGCTAGGCTAGGCTATGAGCAGTTCTTC.

This clonotype was detected a few times. This chain connects TRBV20-1 to TRBJ2-1; TRBD2 matches 8 bases. The V gene's germline CDR1 is DFQATT and CDR2 SNEGSKA (reference sequence). The CDR3 has 19 residues. Trimming at V came to 0 bases and at J to 0 bases, leaving 13 bases not matched to a gene. CDR3 loop: CSARDSRREAPSSYNEQFF. The CDR3 DNA sequence: TGCAGTGCTAGAGATTCGCGGCGGGAGGCCCCTAGCTCCTACAATGAGCAGTTCTTC.

This clonotype has more than one count but fewer than ten. This sequence joins TRBV4-2 and TRBJ2-5; 12 bases match TRBD2. The junction had 2 bases not matched to a gene; V was cut back by 1 base and J by 5 bases. This CDR3 is 15 amino acids long. Germline CDR1 reads LGHNA; CDR2 reads YNFKEQ. CDR3 sequence reads: CASSQASGRAETQYF. The DNA of the CDR3 is TGTGCCAGCAGCCAAGCTAGCGGGAGGGCGGAGACCCAGTACTTC.

This clonotype has a count of ten or more. This chain links TRBV27 with TRBJ1-1; D gene uncertain. This CDR3 comprises 13 residues. Between the trimmed V and J ends, which lost 6 bases and 1 base, there was a span of 9 bases. The V gene's germline CDR1 is MNHEY and CDR2 SMNVEV (reference sequence). CDR3 loop: CASSLTRNTEAFF. The CDR3 DNA reads as TGTGCCAGCAGCCTTACGAGGAACACTGAAGCTTTCTTT.

This clonotype showed up just a few times. The rearrangement uses TRBV7-6 and TRBJ2-6; D unclear. The CDR3 is 16 amino acids. Trimming took off 5 bases at V and 1 base at J, with 12 bases between the two ends. Germline lookup yields CDR1 SGHVS and CDR2 FNYEAQ. CDR3 sequence: CASSPLPRSGANVLTF. The CDR3 DNA sequence: TGTGCCAGCAGCCCCCTCCCTAGGTCTGGGGCCAACGTCCTGACTTTC.

The chain is built from TRBV5-4 and TRBJ2-2, with D maybe TRBD2 (6 bases). CDR3 size: 17 residues. CDR1 is SGHNT and CDR2 is YYREEE in the germline V gene (reference sequence). The V end was cut by 2 bases, the J end by 6 bases, with 20 bases between. The CDR3 loop is CASSFGGWGTMAGELFF. The CDR3 coding sequence is TGTGCCAGCAGCTTCGGGGGATGGGGTACCATGGCCGGGGAGCTGTTTTTT.

This clonotype has ten or more counts. The chain is built from TRBV5-1 and TRBJ2-7; 7 bases line up with TRBD2. The germline CDR1 and CDR2 sequences are SGHRS and YFSETQ. The trim removed 1 base at V and 0 bases at J, leaving 7 bases unmatched. This CDR3 has 16 residues. Here the CDR3 reads CASSLSAGEYSYEQYF. The CDR3 nucleotides read TGCGCCAGCAGCTTGTCCGCGGGGGAGTACTCCTACGAGCAGTACTTC. Filled out from reference TRBV5-1 and TRBJ2-7, the complete variable domain reads KAGVTQTPRYLIKTRGQQVTLSCSPISGHRSVSWYQQTPGQGLQFLFEYFSETQRNKGNFPGRFSGRQFSNSRSEMNVSTLELGDSALYLCASSLSAGEYSYEQYFGPGTRLTVT.

The rearrangement uses TRBV20-1 and TRBJ2-1; 8 positions agree with TRBD2. Germline trimming cut 3 bases from V and 1 base from J; bases unmatched to any gene: 5. Germline CDR1 and CDR2: DFQATT and SNEGSKA (reference sequence). The CDR3 length is 15 residues. CDR3 sequence (DNA): TGCAGTGCTAGTGGCGAGCGGGAGTCCTACAATGAGCAGTTCTTC. This translates into CSASGERESYNEQFF.

Only a few counts were recorded for this clonotype. This chain connects TRBV12-3 or TRBV12-4 to TRBJ1-5, with D perhaps matching TRBD1 (5 bases). The CDR3 is 17 amino acids. Trimming shortened V by 0 bases and J by 6 bases, and 18 bases separated the two germline ends. CDR3 residues: CASSLAEPWGTVQPQHF. The CDR3 DNA sequence: TGTGCCAGCAGTTTAGCCGAACCTTGGGGGACGGTTCAGCCCCAGCATTTT.

This clonotype was detected a few times. V is TRBV7-2 and J is TRBJ2-3; D is unresolved. Germline values: CDR1 SGHTA, CDR2 FQGNSA. CDR3 length: 14 residues. Deletions cut 1 base from V and 2 bases from J, with 7 bases between. CDR3 residues: CASSLGAFTDTQYF. The CDR3 DNA reads as TGTGCCAGCAGCTTAGGAGCTTTCACAGATACGCAGTATTTT.

The chain has TRBV7-6 and TRBJ1-4, with a tentative D call TRBD1 (6 bases). Trimming pared 4 bases from V and 8 bases from J, leaving 20 bases between. Germline V gene lookup returns CDR1 SGHVS and CDR2 FNYEAQ. The CDR3 is 16 residues long. The CDR3 DNA is TGTGCCAGCAGCTACGGGTGGGGGCAGGGAGGAGAAAAACTGTTTTTT. It specifies CASSYGWGQGGEKLFF.

The chain links TRBV6-1 to TRBJ1-1, with unresolved D. CDR3 length: 15 amino acids. CDR1 and CDR2 (germline): MNHNS, SASEGT. Trimming shortened V by 6 bases and J by 0 bases, and 14 bases separated the two germline ends. DNA of the CDR3: TGTGCCAGCAGGCTCGGATTGAGCTTGAACACTGAAGCTTTCTTT. Translating it yields CASRLGLSLNTEAFF.

The gene calls are TRBV7-8 and TRBJ2-7; 9 nucleotides align to TRBD1. Trimming took 2 bases from V and 5 from J; bases not matched to a gene: 7. The germline V gene has CDR1 SGHVS and CDR2 FQNEAQ. This CDR3 has 15 amino acids. CDR3 in amino acids: CASSLFGTGPDEQYF. CDR3 nucleotides: TGTGCCAGCAGCTTATTCGGGACAGGGCCTGACGAGCAGTACTTC.

This clonotype appeared a few times. This chain links TRBV20-1 with TRBJ1-5; a possible D gene is TRBD1 (5 bases). Trimming took off 1 base at V and 2 bases at J, with 12 bases between the two ends. This CDR3 spans 15 amino acids. CDR1 and CDR2 (germline): DFQATT, SNEGSKA (reference sequence). CDR3 DNA: TGCAGTGCTAGAGCCCAGGGAGCAGGCAATCAGCCCCAGCATTTT. It specifies CSARAQGAGNQPQHF.

This clonotype showed up just a few times. The CDR3 here is CASRRTSGDIQETQYF. The DNA of the CDR3 is TGTGCCAGCAGAAGGACTAGCGGGGACATACAAGAGACCCAGTACTTC. The chain uses TRBV7-9 and TRBJ2-5, with 12 positions matching TRBD2. The V and J ends lost 6 bases and 2 bases, in that order; junction bases with no gene match: 7. CDR3 length: 16 residues. Germline V gives CDR1 SEHNR, CDR2 FQNEAQ (reference sequence).

This rearrangement joins TRBV21-1 to TRBJ2-6. TRBV21-1 represents a pseudogene. The CDR3 is 14 amino acids. As DNA, the CDR3 is TGTGCCAGCTTAGTGAGCTCTGGGGCCAACGTCCTGACTTTC. Translated: CASLVSSGANVLTF.

This chain uses TRBV5-5 with TRBJ2-4, with D perhaps matching TRBD1 or TRBD2 (5 bases each). Trimming left V 4 bases short and J 3 bases short, with 14 bases between. CDR1 SGHKS and CDR2 YYEKEE come from the germline V gene (reference sequence). The CDR3 extends over 15 amino acids. The CDR3 DNA reads as TGTGCCAGCAGCGCCCAGGGAGATGGCAAAAACATTCAGTACTTC. Its protein product is CASSAQGDGKNIQYF.

V usage is TRBV7-2 and J usage is TRBJ2-1; 7 bases are shared with TRBD1. The V gene end was trimmed by 1 base and the J gene end by 10 bases; junction bases not matched to a gene: 10. CDR1 and CDR2 (germline): SGHTA, FQGNSA. This CDR3 contains 15 residues. CDR3 nucleotide sequence: TGTGCCAGCAGCTTAGTTCAGGACAGGTCGGGCGAGCAGTTCTTC. Translated, it gives CASSLVQDRSGEQFF.

Many counts were recorded for this clonotype. The rearrangement joins TRBV6-2 or TRBV6-3 to TRBJ2-7; D unclear. The germline V gene encodes CDR1 MNHEY and CDR2 SVGEGT. This CDR3 is built from 14 residues. V lost 2 bases to trimming and J lost 0 bases, with 8 bases between them. The CDR3 nucleotides are TGTGCCAGCAGTTACGACCCCAGCTCCTACGAGCAGTACTTC. Residues: CASSYDPSSYEQYF.

This clonotype was detected only a few times. This chain links TRBV2 with TRBJ2-7, with TRBD2 matching over 12 bases. V shed 5 bases, J shed 5 bases, and the junction held 7 bases outside the gene matches. Germline CDR1 SNHLY, CDR2 FYNNEI. This CDR3 has 15 residues. The CDR3 reads CASSIGLAGLNEQYF. CDR3 coding DNA: TGTGCCAGCAGTATAGGACTAGCGGGACTTAACGAGCAGTACTTC.

The table lists this clonotype with a few counts. V and J are TRBV3-1 and TRBJ2-7; no clear D. The ends were cut back, 2 bases at V and 3 bases at J, with 5 bases in the middle. This CDR3 region has 12 residues. Germline lookup yields CDR1 LGHDT and CDR2 YNNKEL (reference sequence). The CDR3 region has the DNA TGTGCCAGCAGCCAAATCTTCTACGAGCAGTACTTC. It encodes CASSQIFYEQYF.

Only a few counts were recorded for this clonotype. V usage is TRBV12-3 or TRBV12-4 and J usage is TRBJ1-6; D unclear. The germline V and J ends were trimmed by 6 bases and 0 bases, with 3 bases remaining between them. The CDR3 covers 13 residues. CDR3 bases: TGTGCCAGCAGGAGCTCCTATAATTCACCCCTCCACTTT. It is translated as CASRSSYNSPLHF.

The chain combines TRBV20-1 with TRBJ1-1; D is unresolved. CDR3 length: 13 residues. The V gene lost 1 base and the J gene lost 0 bases, with 6 bases spanning the gap. Germline V CDR1 and CDR2: DFQATT, SNEGSKA (reference sequence). In nucleotides, the CDR3 is TGCAGTGCTAGAGGTCGAATGAACACTGAAGCTTTCTTT. Its protein product is CSARGRMNTEAFF.